These 20 T cell receptor beta chains came from one sample sequenced in a study of CD8 T cells in Susac syndrome. After extraction with the RNeasy kit, about 0.45 to 1 ug of the RNA was reverse transcribed using random hexamers. TCRdb reprocessed the immunoSEQ multiplex PCR reads with MiXCR, giving one entry per CDR3 protein. There are fewer than 60,000 distinct CDR3 sequences in the sample; 95% occur only once, and about 0.8% lies in the top ten. Source material: CD8+ T cells from PBMCs. Receptors originate from a human donor with Susac syndrome.

The rearrangement uses TRBV7-6 and TRBJ2-7; D is undetermined. The CDR3 runs to 14 residues. The V and J ends lost 3 bases and 0 bases respectively, with 9 bases between them. Germline V gene lookup returns CDR1 SGHVS and CDR2 FNYEAQ. The chain's CDR3 is CASSFQGYSYEQYF. The CDR3 nucleotides are TGTGCCAGCAGCTTCCAAGGTTACTCCTACGAGCAGTACTTC.

This chain uses TRBV23-1 with TRBJ2-4, with D unclear. TRBV23-1 is noted as an ORF with a role that remains uncertain. V shed 8 bases and J shed 4 bases, with 9 bases lying between them. The CDR3 contains 12 residues. The CDR3 DNA reads as TGCGCCAGCCCAAAGACTAAAAACATTCAGTACTTC. This sequence encodes CASPKTKNIQYF.

J is TRBJ2-7 and V is TRBV3-1, with 8 bases fitting TRBD2. CDR1 is LGHDT and CDR2 is YNNKEL in the germline V gene (reference sequence). The CDR3 is made up of 14 amino acids. V gave up 4 bases and J gave up 4 bases; unmatched junction bases: 6. The CDR3 loop is CASSPREGGYEQYF. The CDR3 DNA follows: TGTGCCAGCAGCCCCCGGGAGGGGGGGTACGAGCAGTACTTC.

The rearrangement joins TRBV29-1 to TRBJ2-5, with D maybe TRBD1 (6 bases). There are 13 residues in the CDR3. The V gene lost 7 bases and the J gene lost 2 bases, with 14 bases spanning the gap. Germline CDR1 SQVTM, CDR2 ANQGSEA. CDR3 DNA sequence: TGCAGCGCCGTCAACAGGGATCAAGAGACCCAGTACTTC. Its translation is CSAVNRDQETQYF.

This chain uses TRBV12-3 or TRBV12-4 with TRBJ1-1; D remains unclear. V lost 4 bases, J lost 0 bases, and 12 bases lay in between. The CDR3 covers 15 residues. DNA of the CDR3: TGTGCCAGCAGTTCGAAGGACTTGGTGAACACTGAAGCTTTCTTT. Its protein product is CASSSKDLVNTEAFF.

The chain combines TRBV7-9 with TRBJ2-1; D is ambiguous. Germline CDR1 and CDR2: SEHNR and FQNEAQ (reference sequence). CDR3 size: 11 residues. Deletions cut 5 bases from V and 6 bases from J, with 5 bases between. CDR3 residues: CASSVPNEQFF. The CDR3 nucleotides read TGTGCCAGCAGCGTCCCCAATGAGCAGTTCTTC.

The V call is TRBV28, the J call TRBJ2-4; D may be TRBD2 (6 bases). The germline CDR1 and CDR2 sequences are MDHEN and SYDVKM. V dropped 3 bases and J dropped 8 bases, with 11 bases sitting between them. This CDR3 is built from 13 residues. CDR3 amino acids: CASSLGGGDIQYF. In nucleotides, the CDR3 is TGTGCCAGCAGTTTGGGGGGTGGGGACATTCAGTACTTC.

The genes are TRBV29-1 and TRBJ2-7; D unclear. The CDR3 loop spans 13 amino acids. V was shortened by 7 bases and J by 1 base, with 14 bases between the two germline ends. In germline, CDR1 is SQVTM, CDR2 ANQGSEA. CDR3 DNA sequence: TGCAGCGCCCTCCTGACGAATTCCTACGAGCAGTACTTC. Amino acids: CSALLTNSYEQYF.

V and J are TRBV2 and TRBJ2-1, with D hard to call. Germline assignment: CDR1 SNHLY and CDR2 FYNNEI. V lost 10 bases and J lost 7, with 11 bases in between. This CDR3 has 11 residues. CDR3 residues: CATGLGNEQFF. DNA of the CDR3: TGTGCCACGGGTCTCGGGAATGAGCAGTTCTTC. The complete variable domain, with remaining parts taken from reference TRBV2 and TRBJ2-1, reads EPEVTQTPSHQVTQMGQEVILRCVPISNHLYFYWYRQILGQKVEFLVSFYNNEISEKSEIFDDQFSVERPDGSNFTLKIRSTKLEDSAMYFCATGLGNEQFFGPGTRLTVL.

V is TRBV20-1 and J is TRBJ2-3, with a possible D match to TRBD2 (5 bases). With 2 bases removed from V and 3 bases from J, the gap between germline ends came to 15 bases. Germline CDR1 DFQATT, CDR2 SNEGSKA (reference sequence). The CDR3 has 15 amino acids. CDR3 amino acids: CSARREFSWTDTQYF. The CDR3 nucleotides are TGCAGTGCTAGAAGGGAGTTTTCCTGGACAGATACGCAGTATTTT.

This sequence joins TRBV3-1 and TRBJ2-4; 10 nucleotides line up with TRBD2. V shed 0 bases, J shed 3 bases, and the junction held 5 bases outside the gene matches. From germline, CDR1 is LGHDT and CDR2 YNNKEL (reference sequence). The CDR3 is 17 amino acids. The CDR3 sequence is CASSQDRASGGKNIQYF. For the CDR3, the DNA is TGTGCCAGCAGCCAAGATAGGGCTAGCGGGGGCAAAAACATTCAGTACTTC.

The chain is built from TRBV5-1 and TRBJ2-7, with 7 bases that match TRBD1. This CDR3 comprises 15 residues. Germline V gene sequence: CDR1 SGHRS, CDR2 YFSETQ. Trimming at V came to 2 bases and at J to 4 bases, leaving 9 bases not matched to a gene. As DNA, the CDR3 is TGCGCCAGCAGCTTAGTGCAGGGGGACGGTTACGAGCAGTACTTC. This sequence encodes CASSLVQGDGYEQYF.

The V call is TRBV2, the J call TRBJ1-1; 10 bases match TRBD1. This CDR3 region has 16 residues. Germline V gene data show CDR1 as SNHLY and CDR2 as FYNNEI. V lost 6 bases and J lost 4; bases outside the gene matches: 11. The CDR3 here is CASSGGTGVLPTEAFF. CDR3 bases: TGTGCCAGCAGCGGCGGGACAGGGGTTCTGCCCACTGAAGCTTTCTTT.

CDR3 DNA sequence: TGCGCCAGCAGCCAAGATCGGGCGGGGCCCGGGGAGCTGTTTTTT. This sequence encodes CASSQDRAGPGELFF. The J gene is TRBJ2-2, the V gene TRBV4-3; TRBD2 is a possible D gene (6 bases). The germline V gene encodes CDR1 LGHNA and CDR2 YSLEER. The CDR3 consists of 15 residues. Between the trimmed V and J ends, which lost 0 bases and 6 bases, there was a span of 11 bases.

CDR3: CASSQGGLGANVLTF. CDR3 sequence (DNA): TGTGCCAGCAGTCAAGGGGGCCTTGGGGCCAACGTCCTGACTTTC. The J gene is TRBJ2-6, the V gene TRBV7-9, with 7 bases matching TRBD1. V shed 6 bases, J shed 3 bases, and the junction held 5 bases outside the gene matches. Germline-derived CDR1 and CDR2 are SEHNR and FQNEAQ (reference sequence). This CDR3 has 15 amino acids.

The chain carries TRBV9 and TRBJ1-6, with no clear D. V lost 4 bases and J lost 9, with 11 bases in between. This CDR3 region has 13 residues. Germline V gives CDR1 SGDLS, CDR2 YYNGEE. The CDR3 region has the DNA TGTGCCAGCAGCCCCGACGACGGTTCACCCCTCCACTTT. The encoded protein is CASSPDDGSPLHF.

This chain joins TRBV14 and TRBJ2-5; a possible D gene is TRBD1 (6 bases). The germline V gene encodes CDR1 SGHDN and CDR2 FVKESK. Trimming took off 0 bases at V and 3 bases at J, with 14 bases between the two ends. This CDR3 is 16 amino acids long. CDR3 DNA sequence: TGTGCCAGCAGCCAAGAGAGGACAGTAGGTGAAGAGACCCAGTACTTC. Its translation is CASSQERTVGEETQYF.

The chain uses TRBV7-2 and TRBJ1-4, with a tentative D call TRBD1 (5 bases). The CDR3 consists of 16 residues. CDR1 SGHTA and CDR2 FQGNSA come from the germline V gene. The V end lost 1 base, the J end lost 6 bases, and 15 bases lay between the germline ends. CDR3 sequence (DNA): TGTGCCAGCAGCTTAGATCCGGACACTTTGGATGAAAAACTGTTTTTT. Translation gives CASSLDPDTLDEKLFF.

The J gene is TRBJ2-1, the V gene TRBV23-1, with D tentatively TRBD1 or TRBD2 (6 bases each). TRBV23-1 is known as an ORF, though its function is uncertain. The V and J ends lost 0 bases and 5 bases respectively, with 11 bases between them. This CDR3 is 15 amino acids long. The DNA for the CDR3 is TGCGCCAGCAGTCAATCGGGGGGACAAAACAATGAGCAGTTCTTC. Protein product: CASSQSGGQNNEQFF.

V and J are TRBV12-3 or TRBV12-4 and TRBJ2-5; D might be TRBD2 (7 bases). V dropped 7 bases and J dropped 1 base, with 13 bases sitting between them. The CDR3 extends over 14 amino acids. Here the CDR3 reads CASNFRGAQETQYF. The CDR3, as DNA: TGTGCCAGCAACTTCCGGGGGGCCCAAGAGACCCAGTACTTC.